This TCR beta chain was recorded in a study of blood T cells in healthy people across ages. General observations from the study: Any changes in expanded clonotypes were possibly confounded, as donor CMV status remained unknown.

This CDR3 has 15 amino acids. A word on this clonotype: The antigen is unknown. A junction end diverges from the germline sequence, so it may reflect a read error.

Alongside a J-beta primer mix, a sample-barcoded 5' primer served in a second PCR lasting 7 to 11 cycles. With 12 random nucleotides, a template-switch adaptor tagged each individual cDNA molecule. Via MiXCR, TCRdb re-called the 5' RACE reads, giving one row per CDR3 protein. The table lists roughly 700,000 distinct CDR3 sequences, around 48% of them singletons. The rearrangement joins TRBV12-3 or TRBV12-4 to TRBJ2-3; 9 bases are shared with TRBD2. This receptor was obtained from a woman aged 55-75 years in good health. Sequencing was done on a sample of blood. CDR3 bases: TGTGCCAGTAGTTTAGCGGGAGTACACACAGATACGCAGTATTTT. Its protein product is CASSLAGVHTDTQYF.